What follows is one T cell receptor beta chain and its context. Antigen unknown. This specimen belongs to a study of T cell responses to AZD1222 COVID-19 vaccine. Overall study results and limits: Dominant at 160-218 and 743-854, vaccine-associated CD4 TCRs also spanned spike. Spike-specific TCR depth and breadth grew after two AZD1222 doses. White British ancestry dominated among donors, who included more females, and clonal diversity was possibly underestimated. Seropositivity was recorded at baseline in only a handful of AZD1222 recipients.

The CDR3 has 13 amino acids. V shed 6 bases and J shed 0 bases, with 9 bases lying between them. The germline CDR1 and CDR2 sequences are MGHRA and YSYEKL. Generated by immunoSEQ multiplex PCR, the TCRdb table keeps only in-frame clones and is missing some. The sample carries some 140,000 clones, 80% to 95% recorded once. This receptor was identified in an adult in good health. Source: peripheral blood, taken on day 0 of AZD1222 vaccination. This chain uses TRBV4-1 with TRBJ2-7; TRBD1 is a possible D gene (5 bases). The CDR3 sequence is CASSSTGSYEQYF. The CDR3 region has the DNA TGCGCCAGCAGTTCCACAGGCTCCTACGAGCAGTACTTC.